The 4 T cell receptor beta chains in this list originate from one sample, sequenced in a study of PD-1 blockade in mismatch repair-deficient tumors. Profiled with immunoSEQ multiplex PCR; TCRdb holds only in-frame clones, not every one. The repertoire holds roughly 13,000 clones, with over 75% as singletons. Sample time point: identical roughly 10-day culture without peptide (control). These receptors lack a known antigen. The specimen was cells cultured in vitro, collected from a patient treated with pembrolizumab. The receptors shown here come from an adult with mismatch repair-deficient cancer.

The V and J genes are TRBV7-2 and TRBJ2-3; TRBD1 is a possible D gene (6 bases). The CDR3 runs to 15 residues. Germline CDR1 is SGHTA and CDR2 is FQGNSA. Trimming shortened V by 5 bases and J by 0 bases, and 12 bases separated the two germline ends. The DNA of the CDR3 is TGTGCCAGCAGCGGAAACAGGGCGAGCACAGATACGCAGTATTTT. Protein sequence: CASSGNRASTDTQYF.

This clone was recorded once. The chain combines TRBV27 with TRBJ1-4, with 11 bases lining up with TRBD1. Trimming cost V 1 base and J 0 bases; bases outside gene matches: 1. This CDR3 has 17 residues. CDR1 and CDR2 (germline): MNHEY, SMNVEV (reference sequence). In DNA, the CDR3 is TGTGCCAGCAGTTTATGGGGACAGGGGGCAACTAATGAAAAACTGTTTTTT. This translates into CASSLWGQGATNEKLFF.

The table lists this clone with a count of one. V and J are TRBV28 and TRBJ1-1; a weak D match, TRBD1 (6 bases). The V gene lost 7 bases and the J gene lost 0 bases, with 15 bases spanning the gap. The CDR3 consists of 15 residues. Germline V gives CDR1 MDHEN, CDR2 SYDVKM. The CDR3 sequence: CASTPPGGVNTEAFF. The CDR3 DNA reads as TGTGCCAGCACCCCCCCGGGGGGCGTGAACACTGAAGCTTTCTTT.

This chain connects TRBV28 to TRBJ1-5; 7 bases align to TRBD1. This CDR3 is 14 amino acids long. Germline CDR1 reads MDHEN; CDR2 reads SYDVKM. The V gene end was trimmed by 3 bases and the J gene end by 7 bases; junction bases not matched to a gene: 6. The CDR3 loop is CASSFTGEGQPQHF. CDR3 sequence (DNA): TGTGCCAGCAGTTTCACAGGGGAGGGCCAGCCCCAGCATTTT.